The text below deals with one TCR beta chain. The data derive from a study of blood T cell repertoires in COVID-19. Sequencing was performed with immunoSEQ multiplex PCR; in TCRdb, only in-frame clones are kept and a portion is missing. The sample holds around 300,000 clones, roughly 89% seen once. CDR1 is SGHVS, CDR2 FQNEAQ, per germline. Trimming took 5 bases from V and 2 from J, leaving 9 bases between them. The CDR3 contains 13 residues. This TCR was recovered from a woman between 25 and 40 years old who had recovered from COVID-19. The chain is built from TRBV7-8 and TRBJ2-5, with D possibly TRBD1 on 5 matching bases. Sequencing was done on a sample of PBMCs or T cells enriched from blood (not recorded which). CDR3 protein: CASSRRTQETQYF. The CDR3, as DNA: TGTGCCAGCAGCCGGCGGACACAAGAGACCCAGTACTTC.